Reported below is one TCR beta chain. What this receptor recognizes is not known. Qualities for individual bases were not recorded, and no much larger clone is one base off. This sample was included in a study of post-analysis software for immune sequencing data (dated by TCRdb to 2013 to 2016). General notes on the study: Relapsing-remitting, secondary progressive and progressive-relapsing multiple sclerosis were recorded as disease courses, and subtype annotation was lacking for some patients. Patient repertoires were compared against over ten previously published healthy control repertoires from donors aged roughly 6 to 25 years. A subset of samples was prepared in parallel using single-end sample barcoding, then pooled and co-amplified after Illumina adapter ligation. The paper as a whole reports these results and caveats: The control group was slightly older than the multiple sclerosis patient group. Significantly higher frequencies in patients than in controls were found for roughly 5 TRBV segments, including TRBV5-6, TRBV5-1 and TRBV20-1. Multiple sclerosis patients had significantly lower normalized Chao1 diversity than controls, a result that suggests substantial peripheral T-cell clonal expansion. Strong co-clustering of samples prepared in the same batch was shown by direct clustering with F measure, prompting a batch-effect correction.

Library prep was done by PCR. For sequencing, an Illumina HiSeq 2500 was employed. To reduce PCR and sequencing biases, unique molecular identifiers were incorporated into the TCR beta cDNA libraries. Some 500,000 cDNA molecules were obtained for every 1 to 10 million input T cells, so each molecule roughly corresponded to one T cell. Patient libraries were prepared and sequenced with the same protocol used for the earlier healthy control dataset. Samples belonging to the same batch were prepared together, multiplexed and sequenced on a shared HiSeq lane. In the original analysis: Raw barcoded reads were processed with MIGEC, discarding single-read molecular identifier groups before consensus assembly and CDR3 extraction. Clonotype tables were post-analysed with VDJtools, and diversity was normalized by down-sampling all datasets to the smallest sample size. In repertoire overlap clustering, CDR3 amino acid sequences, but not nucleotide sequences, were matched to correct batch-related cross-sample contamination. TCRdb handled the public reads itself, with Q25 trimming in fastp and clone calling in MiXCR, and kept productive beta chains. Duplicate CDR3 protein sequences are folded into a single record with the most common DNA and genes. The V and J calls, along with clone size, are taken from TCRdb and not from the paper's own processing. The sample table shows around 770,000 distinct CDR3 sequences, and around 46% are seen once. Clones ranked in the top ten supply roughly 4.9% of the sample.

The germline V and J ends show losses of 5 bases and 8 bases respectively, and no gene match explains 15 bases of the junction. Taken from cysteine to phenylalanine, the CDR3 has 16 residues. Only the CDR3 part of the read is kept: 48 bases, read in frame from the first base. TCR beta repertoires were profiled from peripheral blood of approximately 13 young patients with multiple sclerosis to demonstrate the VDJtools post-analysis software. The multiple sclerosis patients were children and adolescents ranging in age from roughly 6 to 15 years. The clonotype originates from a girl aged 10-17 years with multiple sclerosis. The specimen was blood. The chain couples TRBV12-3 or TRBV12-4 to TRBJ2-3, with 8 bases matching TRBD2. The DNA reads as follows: TGTGCCAGCAGTGCCGACCCCGGGACTAGGTTAGGTACGCAGTATTTT. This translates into CASSADPGTRLGTQYF.